These 17 T cell receptor beta chains share one sample of origin, sequenced in a study of OX40 agonist ivuxolimab in advanced cancers. Clones were sequenced by immunoSEQ multiplex PCR, and TCRdb holds only the in-frame ones, with some missing. The sample has approximately 45,000 clones, around 87% seen once. The sample consisted of CD4+ or CD8+ T cells sorted from blood, taken in a trial of the OX40 agonist ivuxolimab. The receptors shown here come from an adult with an advanced solid tumor such as melanoma, head and neck, liver or kidney cancer.

The chain carries TRBV28 and TRBJ2-1, with D perhaps being TRBD1 or TRBD2 (5 bases each). The V and J ends lost 5 bases and 7 bases respectively, with 21 bases between them. The CDR3 consists of 16 residues. Germline CDR1 reads MDHEN; CDR2 reads SYDVKM. CDR3 coding DNA: TGTGCCAGCAGTCCACCCCCCTATCTAGCAGGGAATGAGCAGTTCTTC. It specifies CASSPPPYLAGNEQFF.

This chain joins TRBV19 and TRBJ1-5; maybe TRBD1 (5 bases). V was clipped by 7 bases and J by 2 bases, with 12 bases between them. CDR3 length: 14 amino acids. CDR1 LNHDA and CDR2 SQIVND come from the germline V gene (reference sequence). CDR3 sequence reads: CASKGGGGNQPQHF. The CDR3 DNA reads TGTGCCAGTAAGGGCGGGGGAGGCAATCAGCCCCAGCATTTT. Looking up the rest from reference TRBV19 and TRBJ1-5 gives the full variable domain: DGGITQSPKYLFRKEGQNVTLSCEQNLNHDAMYWYRQDPGQGLRLIYYSQIVNDFQKGDIAEGYSVSREKKESFPLTVTSAQKNPTAFYLCASKGGGGNQPQHFGDGTRLSIL.

The chain combines TRBV27 with TRBJ2-3, with TRBD2 identical over 7 bases. Germline-derived CDR1 and CDR2 are MNHEY and SMNVEV (reference sequence). V gave up 4 bases and J gave up 2 bases; unmatched junction bases: 9. The CDR3 has 16 amino acids. The CDR3 reads CASSYEGGSFTDTQYF. The CDR3 DNA is TGTGCCAGCAGTTATGAGGGCGGGAGCTTCACAGATACGCAGTATTTT.

V gene TRBV18 combines with J gene TRBJ2-1, with 9 bases that match TRBD2. With V trimmed by 2 bases and J by 1 base, 6 bases remained unmatched. CDR3 length: 17 residues. Germline-derived CDR1 and CDR2 are KGHSH and LQKENI. CDR3 bases: TGTGCCAGCTCACCAAGGGTAGCGGGAGAGTCCTACAATGAGCAGTTCTTC. Translating gives CASSPRVAGESYNEQFF.

The chain employs TRBV5-1 and TRBJ2-6; D is undetermined. The germline V and J ends were trimmed by 2 bases and 5 bases, with 8 bases remaining between them. The germline V gene has CDR1 SGHRS and CDR2 YFSETQ. The CDR3 is 14 amino acids. The CDR3 sequence is CASSFGYWANVLTF. The DNA of the CDR3 is TGCGCCAGCAGCTTCGGGTATTGGGCCAACGTCCTGACTTTC.

V and J are TRBV28 and TRBJ2-1; 8 positions agree with TRBD2. Germline loops: CDR1 MDHEN, CDR2 SYDVKM. The junction had 4 bases not matched to a gene; V was cut back by 5 bases and J by 7 bases. This CDR3 comprises 13 residues. The CDR3 sequence is CASSPTGGNEQFF. CDR3 in DNA: TGTGCCAGCAGTCCCACGGGGGGGAATGAGCAGTTCTTC.

This chain links TRBV27 with TRBJ1-5; the D is unclear. The CDR3 covers 15 residues. With 4 bases removed from V and 2 bases from J, the gap between germline ends came to 12 bases. The germline gives CDR1 MNHEY, CDR2 SMNVEV (reference sequence). In DNA, the CDR3 is TGTGCCAGCAGTTCAGCAGTTTCGGGCAATCAGCCCCAGCATTTT. Translation gives CASSSAVSGNQPQHF.

This chain joins TRBV5-4 and TRBJ2-7, with 12 bases identical to TRBD2. Germline CDR1 SGHNT, CDR2 YYREEE (reference sequence). V lost 3 bases to trimming and J lost 1 base; unmatched junction nucleotides: 2. This CDR3 region has 15 residues. CDR3 residues: CASSSGLAGSYEQYF. The CDR3 DNA follows: TGTGCCAGCAGCTCCGGACTAGCGGGGTCCTACGAGCAGTACTTC.

The chain recombines TRBV27 with TRBJ2-2, with 9 bases identical to TRBD2. This CDR3 region has 17 residues. Germline V lookup: CDR1 MNHEY, CDR2 SMNVEV (reference sequence). J gave up 0 bases and V 3 bases, and 5 bases lay outside the gene matches. CDR3 amino acids: CASSFSLAGANTGELFF. The CDR3, as DNA: TGTGCCAGCAGTTTCTCCTTAGCGGGAGCGAACACCGGGGAGCTGTTTTTT.

This clone was seen a few times. The V call is TRBV6-1, the J call TRBJ1-2; the match to TRBD1 covers 7 bases. J lost 4 bases, V lost 2 bases, and 13 bases had no gene match. CDR1 is MNHNS, CDR2 SASEGT, per germline. The CDR3 is 17 residues long. CDR3: CASSEHPWQPGGYGYTF. Written as DNA, the CDR3 is TGTGCCAGCAGTGAACATCCGTGGCAGCCAGGGGGCTATGGCTACACCTTC.

J is TRBJ1-2 and V is TRBV7-2, with D hard to call. V shed 1 base and J shed 7 bases, with 13 bases lying between them. The CDR3 is 14 residues long. From germline, CDR1 is SGHTA and CDR2 FQGNSA. The CDR3 bases are TGTGCCAGCAGCTTAGTGGCCGGGTCTCTTGGCTACACCTTC. Amino acids: CASSLVAGSLGYTF.

This sequence joins TRBV11-2 and TRBJ2-7; 9 bases map to TRBD1. V shed 5 bases, J shed 4 bases, and the junction held 9 bases outside the gene matches. Germline values: CDR1 SGHAT, CDR2 FQNNGV. The CDR3 runs to 15 residues. CDR3 DNA: TGTGCCAGCAGCCCTCCGGGACAGGGTTTTTACGAGCAGTACGTC. Protein: CASSPPGQGFYEQYV.

This chain joins TRBV13 and TRBJ2-5; no reliable D call. The germline CDR1 and CDR2 sequences are PRHDT and FYEKMQ (reference sequence). The V end was cut by 2 bases, the J end by 5 bases, with 15 bases between. This CDR3 region has 15 residues. The CDR3 DNA sequence: TGTGCCAGCAGCTTATCGTTCGAGCCCCTGGAGACCCAGTACTTC. Encoded protein: CASSLSFEPLETQYF.

The V gene is TRBV4-3, the J gene TRBJ1-6; 8 bases are shared with TRBD1. Germline trimming cut 0 bases from V and 8 bases from J; bases unmatched to any gene: 6. The germline CDR1 and CDR2 sequences are LGHNA and YSLEER. This CDR3 spans 16 amino acids. CDR3 region: CASSQDLAGGYSPLHF. The CDR3 DNA sequence: TGCGCCAGCAGCCAAGATTTGGCAGGGGGCTATTCACCCCTCCACTTT.

The J gene is TRBJ1-1, the V gene TRBV28; no clear D gene. Germline CDR1 and CDR2: MDHEN and SYDVKM. Trimming took 2 bases from V and 5 from J, leaving 15 bases between them. This CDR3 spans 15 amino acids. CDR3 DNA: TGTGCCAGCAGTTTAAGGTCGATTGGCGCTACTGAAGCTTTCTTT. Encoded protein: CASSLRSIGATEAFF.

The rearrangement uses TRBV7-9 and TRBJ1-2, with no clear D. V dropped 0 bases and J dropped 8 bases, with 4 bases sitting between them. Germline assignment: CDR1 SEHNR and CDR2 FQNEAQ (reference sequence). This CDR3 comprises 11 residues. The CDR3 reads CASSLATGYTF. The CDR3 region has the DNA TGTGCCAGCAGCTTAGCGACGGGCTACACCTTC.

This chain joins TRBV4-1 and TRBJ1-2; 8 bases map to TRBD1. CDR1 and CDR2 (germline): MGHRA, YSYEKL. V lost 3 bases, J lost 4 bases, and 7 bases stayed unmatched. This CDR3 is 15 amino acids long. The chain's CDR3 is CASSHLDRGSYGYTF. The CDR3 DNA reads as TGCGCCAGCAGCCATCTAGACAGGGGTTCCTATGGCTACACCTTC.